A few counts support the clone carrying this T cell receptor (beta chain). Its antigen remains unidentified. One end of the junction varies from germline; a read error may be responsible. An equimolar mix of two oligonucleotides served as the beta constant-region primer for TRBC1 and TRBC2. TCRdb independently ran MiXCR on the UMI-ligation and nested PCR reads; one entry per CDR3 protein. This sample has some 87,000 distinct CDR3 sequences; roughly 7% occur once, and the top ten carry 1.6%. The record originates from a study of naive and memory T cell subsets. Study observations and caveats: TCR abundance followed a power law differing between naive and memory subsets. In CD4 and CD8 cells, diversity dropped from naive through EMRA.

The V gene's germline CDR1 is SGHRS and CDR2 YFSETQ. This CDR3 has 11 residues. The V and J genes are TRBV5-1 and TRBJ2-3; the D is unclear. The specimen sequenced was central memory CD4+ T cells from blood. This receptor was obtained from a human donor in good health. The DNA of the CDR3 is TGCGCCGGCAGCTTGGCAGATACGCAGTATTTT. Translating it yields CAGSLADTQYF.